This T cell receptor beta chain was retrieved from a study of identical twins. The study's findings and limits: Zero-insertion results could be subject to partial confounding by invariant MAIT and iNKT cells. Its conclusions, products of cross-sectional statistical analysis, did not come from following the same donors.

The CDR3 covers 14 residues. The germline V gene encodes CDR1 SGHDT and CDR2 YYEEEE. V shed 2 bases, J shed 4 bases, and the junction held 4 bases outside the gene matches. This clonotype was found a few times. Its antigen is not identified. TCRdb ran MiXCR on the 5' RACE reads and lists one entry per CDR3 protein. Altogether approximately 260,000 distinct CDR3 sequences are present, over 11% being singletons, with the ten largest covering 8.8%. This chain uses TRBV5-6 with TRBJ2-5; 8 bases are shared with TRBD1. The receptor was derived from a woman aged 18-35 years in good health. Sequencing was performed on memory (CD45RO+) T cells sorted from blood. This CDR3 reads CASSFRGRIETQYF. DNA of the CDR3: TGTGCCAGCAGCTTCAGGGGGCGGATAGAGACCCAGTACTTC.